Below are 32 T cell receptor beta chains sequenced from a single sample in a study of Ad26.COV2.S vaccination and SARS-CoV-2 variants. TCRdb keeps only in-frame clones here, not all; method: immunoSEQ multiplex PCR. Among about 500,000 clones listed, 89% were seen once. Treatment defined: roughly 18 received Ad26.COV2.S at low or high dose, single or two shots; several received placebo; per-sample allocation not given. Sampling occurred on day 63 after the first vaccine or placebo injection. Here the sequenced sample was peripheral blood, taken in a trial of Ad26.COV2.S vaccine versus placebo. Receptors originate from a person aged 18-60 years who received the Ad26.COV2.S COVID-19 vaccine or a placebo.

The V gene is TRBV28, the J gene TRBJ1-3; D remains ambiguous. Trimming removed 5 bases from V and 4 bases from J, with 3 bases in between. This CDR3 region has 11 residues. Germline CDR1 is MDHEN and CDR2 is SYDVKM. For the CDR3, the DNA is TGTGCCAGCAGTAAGGGAAACACCATATATTTT. Its translation is CASSKGNTIYF.

J is TRBJ2-7 and V is TRBV7-9; D is possibly TRBD1 (7 bases). Germline V gene sequence: CDR1 SEHNR, CDR2 FQNEAQ (reference sequence). Trimming cost V 5 bases and J 5 bases, with 16 bases left between them. This CDR3 has 14 amino acids. CDR3 DNA sequence: TGTGCCAGCAGCCAGGGGGGCGGGACCCACGAGCAGTACTTC. Its protein is CASSQGGGTHEQYF.

The CDR3 DNA reads TGTGCCAGCAGCGTAGCTGGGATCTATGGCTACACCTTC. It codes for CASSVAGIYGYTF. The chain combines TRBV9 with TRBJ1-2; no firm D call. CDR1 SGDLS and CDR2 YYNGEE come from the germline V gene. The CDR3 loop spans 13 amino acids. Trimming pared 0 bases from V and 4 bases from J, leaving 7 bases between. The full variable domain, its missing parts supplied by reference TRBV9 and TRBJ1-2, is DSGVTQTPKHLITATGQRVTLRCSPRSGDLSVYWYQQSLDQGLQFLIQYYNGEERAKGNILERFSAQQFPDLHSELNLSSLELGDSALYFCASSVAGIYGYTFGSGTRLTVV.

This clone is a singleton in its sample. V and J are TRBV2 and TRBJ2-7, with 8 bases that match TRBD2. This CDR3 region has 14 residues. Germline V gene lookup returns CDR1 SNHLY and CDR2 FYNNEI. V was clipped by 4 bases and J by 3 bases; unmatched bases: 5. The CDR3 DNA sequence: TGTGCCAGCAGTGCGAAGCGGGAGATCTACGAGCAGTACTTC. Encoded protein: CASSAKREIYEQYF.

The rearrangement links TRBV28 to TRBJ2-1; 7 nucleotides line up with TRBD2. The trim removed 3 bases at V and 5 bases at J, leaving 7 bases unmatched. There are 15 residues in the CDR3. CDR1 MDHEN and CDR2 SYDVKM come from the germline V gene. This CDR3 reads CASSFPTGGDNEQFF. The CDR3 DNA follows: TGTGCCAGCAGTTTCCCCACGGGGGGAGACAATGAGCAGTTCTTC.

The CDR3 here is CASSIDRTANQPQHF. The CDR3 nucleotides read TGTGCCAGTAGTATAGATCGGACGGCAAATCAGCCCCAGCATTTT. The V and J genes are TRBV19 and TRBJ1-5; no definite D call. CDR1 and CDR2 from the germline V gene are LNHDA and SQIVND (reference sequence). The CDR3 has 15 amino acids. V was pared by 0 bases and J by 4 bases, with 10 bases between.

The genes are TRBV19 and TRBJ2-1; 10 bases match TRBD2. Trimming took 3 bases from V and 0 from J; bases not matched to a gene: 2. The germline gives CDR1 LNHDA, CDR2 SQIVND (reference sequence). The CDR3 runs to 16 residues. As DNA, the CDR3 is TGTGCCAGTAGTATCGTAGCGGGAGGCTCCTACAATGAGCAGTTCTTC. It yields the protein CASSIVAGGSYNEQFF.

The chain employs TRBV7-2 and TRBJ2-7, with TRBD2 matching 10 bases. V was pared by 5 bases and J by 11 bases, with 9 bases of the junction left unmatched. This CDR3 has 13 residues. CDR1 and CDR2 from the germline V gene are SGHTA and FQGNSA. CDR3 DNA sequence: TGTGCCAGCAGCGCAATTACTAGCGGGGAAAAGTACTTC. Protein sequence: CASSAITSGEKYF.

The chain has TRBV19 and TRBJ2-1, with 10 bases that match TRBD2. The CDR3 covers 17 residues. Trimming removed 1 base from V and 4 bases from J; junction bases left unmatched: 7. The germline gives CDR1 LNHDA, CDR2 SQIVND (reference sequence). The CDR3 DNA reads as TGTGCCAGTAGTATAGTACGGGCTAGCGGGGGATACAATGAGCAGTTCTTC. Its protein is CASSIVRASGGYNEQFF.

This clone showed up just once. This chain joins TRBV6-5 and TRBJ2-3, with D tentatively TRBD1 (5 bases). Trimming removed 6 bases at V and 8 bases at J, with 12 bases between. The CDR3 sequence is 12 residues long. In germline, CDR1 is MNHEY, CDR2 SVGAGI. This chain's CDR3 is CASRPGKFTQYF. Written as DNA, the CDR3 is TGTGCCAGCAGACCAGGGAAGTTTACGCAGTATTTT.

The V call is TRBV6-5, the J call TRBJ1-6; D gene uncertain. The CDR3 runs to 12 residues. Trimming left V 5 bases short and J 6 bases short, with 5 bases between. The germline V gene has CDR1 MNHEY and CDR2 SVGAGI. The CDR3: CASSRVNSPLHF. As DNA, the CDR3 is TGTGCCAGCAGTCGTGTTAATTCACCCCTCCACTTT.

Comments on this clone: The sample carries other DNA sequences with the same CDR3. The rearrangement links TRBV9 to TRBJ2-1; TRBD2 agrees at 9 bases. The CDR3 is 15 residues long. CDR1 and CDR2 (germline): SGDLS, YYNGEE. V lost 3 bases to trimming and J lost 1 base; unmatched junction nucleotides: 2. Here the CDR3 reads CASSGSGGSYNEQFF. The CDR3 DNA follows: TGTGCCAGCAGCGGTAGCGGGGGATCCTACAATGAGCAGTTCTTC.

This chain uses TRBV10-2 with TRBJ1-1, with 8 bases identical to TRBD1. Per germline, CDR1 WSHSY and CDR2 SAAADI. The CDR3 spans 14 residues. The V gene end was trimmed by 2 bases and the J gene end by 1 base; junction bases not matched to a gene: 0. For the CDR3, the DNA is TGCGCCAGCAGTGAGCAGGGGGCGAACACTGAAGCTTTCTTT. It encodes CASSEQGANTEAFF.

The chain couples TRBV7-9 to TRBJ2-1, with 8 bases fitting TRBD1. The CDR3 has 15 amino acids. Germline V gene sequence: CDR1 SEHNR, CDR2 FQNEAQ (reference sequence). V trimming: 5 bases; J trimming: 2 bases; junction bases outside the gene matches: 5. In DNA, the CDR3 is TGTGCCAGCAGCCTCGGACAGGGAACCTACAATGAGCAGTTCTTC. This gives the protein CASSLGQGTYNEQFF.

This chain uses TRBV2 with TRBJ1-1; 8 nucleotides match TRBD1. Germline-derived CDR1 and CDR2 are SNHLY and FYNNEI. V was pared by 8 bases and J by 8 bases, with 7 bases of the junction left unmatched. This CDR3 region has 12 residues. This CDR3 reads CASQRRGQEAFF. CDR3 bases: TGTGCCAGCCAGCGCAGGGGGCAAGAAGCTTTCTTT.

This clone showed up just a few times. The chain joins TRBV6-5 to TRBJ1-2; D is undetermined. Germline assignment: CDR1 MNHEY and CDR2 SVGAGI. The V and J ends lost 2 bases and 1 base respectively, with 11 bases between them. The CDR3 is made up of 15 amino acids. The CDR3 region is CASSYQVRDNYGYTF. CDR3 in DNA: TGTGCCAGCAGTTACCAGGTCCGAGATAACTATGGCTACACCTTC.

Only one count was recorded for this clone. The V gene is TRBV7-8, the J gene TRBJ2-3; D is perhaps TRBD2 (6 bases). V lost 1 base and J 2 bases, leaving 19 bases between the germline ends. This CDR3 is built from 18 residues. The germline V gene has CDR1 SGHVS and CDR2 FQNEAQ. CDR3 in DNA: TGTGCCAGCAGCTTAGGGATGAGGGGAGGCCCACACACAGATACGCAGTATTTT. It codes for CASSLGMRGGPHTDTQYF. Full variable domain (outside the CDR3, taken from reference TRBV7-8 and TRBJ2-3): GAGVSQSPRYKVAKRGQDVALRCDPISGHVSLFWYQQALGQGPEFLTYFQNEAQLDKSGLPSDRFFAERPEGSVSTLKIQRTQQEDSAVYLCASSLGMRGGPHTDTQYFGPGTRLTVL.

The V and J genes are TRBV12-3 or TRBV12-4 and TRBJ1-5, with TRBD1 identical over 7 bases. The CDR3 has 13 amino acids. J was trimmed by 9 bases and V by 5 bases; bases with no gene match: 7. Written as DNA, the CDR3 is TGTGCCAGCAGTGCATCCTACAGGGGGCCCCAGCATTTT. Its translation is CASSASYRGPQHF.

V usage is TRBV2 and J usage is TRBJ1-1; possible D gene TRBD1, 5 bases. Germline loops: CDR1 SNHLY, CDR2 FYNNEI. The CDR3 has 12 amino acids. Trimming stripped 3 bases from V and 4 bases from J, with 6 bases between. CDR3 in amino acids: CASSEGPTEAFF. CDR3 coding DNA: TGTGCCAGCAGTGAGGGGCCCACTGAAGCTTTCTTT.

The rearrangement uses TRBV6-5 and TRBJ2-5; 7 positions match TRBD2. V was clipped by 6 bases and J by 5 bases; unmatched bases: 12. The CDR3 extends over 15 amino acids. Germline CDR1 reads MNHEY; CDR2 reads SVGAGI. The CDR3 nucleotides read TGTGCCAGCAGCGACGGCGGGGGAGGTGGGGAGACCCAGTACTTC. Translation: CASSDGGGGGETQYF.

This chain links TRBV19 with TRBJ1-1; no clear D. The CDR3 is 15 amino acids. CDR1 is LNHDA and CDR2 is SQIVND in the germline V gene (reference sequence). The germline V and J ends were trimmed by 1 base and 1 base, with 10 bases remaining between them. CDR3 DNA sequence: TGTGCCAGTAGTATAGGGGCCCTAGCGAACACTGAAGCTTTCTTT. Encoded protein: CASSIGALANTEAFF.

The chain combines TRBV3-1 (or the pseudogene TRBV3-2) with TRBJ2-7; the D gene is possibly TRBD1 (5 bases). This CDR3 spans 14 amino acids. Germline CDR1 LGHDT, CDR2 YNNKEL (reference sequence). V was trimmed by 4 bases and J by 2 bases, leaving 12 bases between them. This CDR3 reads CASSLGQGPYEQYF. CDR3 sequence (DNA): TGTGCCAGCAGCCTCGGACAAGGTCCCTACGAGCAGTACTTC.

The genes are TRBV18 and TRBJ2-7, with 10 positions matching TRBD2. CDR1 KGHSH and CDR2 LQKENI come from the germline V gene. J was trimmed by 2 bases and V by 2 bases; bases with no gene match: 0. The CDR3 length is 14 residues. Written as DNA, the CDR3 is TGTGCCAGCTCACCAAGCGGGAGGGCCTACGAGCAGTACTTC. This codes for CASSPSGRAYEQYF.

The rearrangement links TRBV7-3 to TRBJ1-2, with a possible D match to TRBD1 (6 bases). From germline, CDR1 is SGHTA and CDR2 FQGTGA. The CDR3 loop spans 13 amino acids. V lost 1 base, J lost 8 bases, and 11 bases lay in between. The CDR3 DNA sequence: TGTGCCAGCAGCTTAAATACAGGGCAGGGCTACACCTTC. Translated, it gives CASSLNTGQGYTF.

This chain uses TRBV25-1 with TRBJ2-7; D is undetermined. This CDR3 contains 14 residues. V lost 5 bases to trimming and J lost 2 bases, with 13 bases between them. Germline V gene sequence: CDR1 MGHDK, CDR2 SYGVNS. CDR3 amino acids: CASSRRTPTYEQYF. The CDR3 nucleotides are TGTGCCAGCAGTCGTCGGACGCCCACCTACGAGCAGTACTTC.

As DNA, the CDR3 is TGTGCCAGCCGGGGGTCGGGAGATCACGGGGAGCTGTTTTTT. This gives the protein CASRGSGDHGELFF. The chain employs TRBV28 and TRBJ2-2, with a possible D match to TRBD2 (6 bases). Trimming cost V 8 bases and J 7 bases, with 17 bases left between them. CDR1 MDHEN and CDR2 SYDVKM come from the germline V gene. This CDR3 spans 14 amino acids.

This clone came up once. The rearrangement joins TRBV9 to TRBJ2-1, with a weak D call TRBD2 (6 bases). The V end lost 0 bases, the J end lost 3 bases, and 10 bases lay between the germline ends. Germline V gene data show CDR1 as SGDLS and CDR2 as YYNGEE. The CDR3 contains 15 residues. For the CDR3, the DNA is TGTGCCAGCAGCGTAGGCGCTAGCGACTACAATGAGCAGTTCTTC. Translated, it gives CASSVGASDYNEQFF.

The chain joins TRBV6-5 to TRBJ1-3, with D possibly TRBD1 on 5 matching bases. Trimming removed 6 bases at V and 4 bases at J, with 13 bases between. This CDR3 has 14 residues. From germline, CDR1 is MNHEY and CDR2 SVGAGI. The CDR3 nucleotides are TGTGCCAGCAGCCGAAGGGGCGAAGGAAACACCATATATTTT. Translation: CASSRRGEGNTIYF.

The chain couples TRBV7-2 to TRBJ2-1, with 14 bases lining up with TRBD2. The trim removed 5 bases at V and 6 bases at J, leaving 6 bases unmatched. Germline V gene sequence: CDR1 SGHTA, CDR2 FQGNSA. This CDR3 has 16 residues. CDR3 protein: CASSLMGTSGGNEQFF. The CDR3 nucleotides are TGTGCCAGCAGCCTGATGGGGACTAGCGGGGGCAATGAGCAGTTCTTC.

The chain is built from TRBV28 and TRBJ1-4; D not certain. Deletions cut 2 bases from V and 5 bases from J, with 12 bases between. CDR3 size: 15 residues. The germline CDR1 and CDR2 sequences are MDHEN and SYDVKM. In DNA, the CDR3 is TGTGCCAGCAGTTTACCGCACGGTGAAAATGAAAAACTGTTTTTT. Encoded protein: CASSLPHGENEKLFF.

Only a few counts were recorded for this clone. This chain joins TRBV5-1 and TRBJ2-7; 12 bases line up with TRBD2. This CDR3 has 14 amino acids. The germline gives CDR1 SGHRS, CDR2 YFSETQ. The ends lost 5 bases at V and 5 bases at J; junction bases unmatched: 5. The CDR3 nucleotides read TGCGCCAGCAGGCTAGCGGGAGGGCCTAACGAGCAGTACTTC. Translated, it gives CASRLAGGPNEQYF.

The chain employs TRBV4-1 and TRBJ1-4; D ambiguous. The CDR3 length is 13 residues. V lost 4 bases and J lost 5, with 8 bases in between. Germline lookup yields CDR1 MGHRA and CDR2 YSYEKL. The DNA for the CDR3 is TGCGCCAGCAGCCTGAGGACCAATGAAAAACTGTTTTTT. Its protein product is CASSLRTNEKLFF.